This T cell receptor (beta chain) was obtained from a study of CD4 T cell repertoires in COVID-19. CFSE-labeled cells were stimulated with autologous monocytes plus recombinant SARS-CoV-2 spike or nucleoprotein. Input was roughly 500,000 cells per stimulated subset. V lost 4 bases to trimming and J lost 0 bases, with 10 bases between them. The CDR3 loop spans 15 amino acids. The germline gives CDR1 LGHDT, CDR2 YNNKEL (reference sequence). General observations from the study: SARS-CoV and/or HKU1 spike cultures shared between about 7 and 26% of SARS-CoV-2 clonotypes. Two or all three memory subsets shared several highly expanded SARS-CoV-2-reactive clonotypes.

This clone has more than one count but fewer than ten. The antigen remains undetermined. Sequenced by immunoSEQ multiplex PCR; TCRdb stores in-frame clones only, minus some. The profile shows 1,400 or so clones, under 20% of them singletons. Specimen: central memory CD4+ T cells, cultured in vitro, collected after recovery from COVID-19. This chain joins TRBV3-1 (or the pseudogene TRBV3-2) and TRBJ1-5, with D tentatively TRBD1 (6 bases). This TCR was sampled from a human donor who had COVID-19. CDR3 in DNA: TGTGCCAGCAGCCCCGGACAGATTAGCAATCAGCCCCAGCATTTT. Translating gives CASSPGQISNQPQHF.